The 16 T cell receptor beta chains in this list originate from one sample, sequenced in a study of prognosis after radiotherapy for stage I lung cancer. From genomic DNA, two-round multiplex PCR was used to amplify TCR beta CDR3. Primers were specific to each TRBV and TRBJ gene in first-round PCR. TCRdb re-called the multiplex PCR reads with MiXCR, one entry per CDR3 protein. The table lists 50,000 or so distinct CDR3 sequences, over 30% of them singletons, with approximately 9% in the top ten. The sequences come from PBMCs, collected before or after stereotactic body radiation therapy (not recorded which). All receptors derive from a donor aged 50 or older with non-small cell lung cancer.

This clonotype has ten or more counts. The junction does not match germline at one end; this may be a read error. CDR3 DNA sequence: TGTGCTAGCAGCTTACCTGGGACTAGCGGGAGTGATCGGGACGAGCAGTACTTC. Residues: CASSLPGTSGSDRDEQYF. The V call is TRBV7-7, the J call TRBJ2-7; 14 bases map to TRBD2. The CDR3 covers 18 residues. Germline V gene data show CDR1 as SSHAT and CDR2 as FNYEAQ (reference sequence).

This chain connects TRBV15 to TRBJ2-7, with a possible D match to TRBD1 (6 bases). Germline CDR1 reads LNHNV; CDR2 reads YYDKDF (reference sequence). V was trimmed by 7 bases and J by 5 bases, leaving 18 bases between them. The CDR3 has 14 residues. The CDR3 nucleotides are TGTGCCACCATCAGGGGAGTAGCTCCCAACGAGCAGTACTTC. Translating it yields CATIRGVAPNEQYF.

The chain carries TRBV6-1 and TRBJ1-5; possibly TRBD1 for D (5 bases). The CDR3 totals 14 residues. V was cut by 4 bases and J by 3 bases, with 10 bases left in between. Per the germline V gene, CDR1 is MNHNS and CDR2 is SASEGT. The CDR3 protein is CASSGGGNNQPQHF. DNA of the CDR3: TGTGCCAGCAGTGGTGGGGGGAACAATCAGCCCCAGCATTTT.

This clonotype was counted many times. CDR3 residues: CASSQGGGGREPQHF. In DNA, the CDR3 is TGTGCCAGCAGCCAAGGAGGAGGGGGGAGGGAGCCCCAGCATTTT. This chain connects TRBV3-1 to TRBJ1-5; weak D call: TRBD1 (6 bases). Per the germline V gene, CDR1 is LGHDT and CDR2 is YNNKEL (reference sequence). The CDR3 extends over 15 amino acids. V gave up 1 base and J gave up 8 bases, with 15 bases separating them.

Comments on this clonotype: A much larger clonotype is one base distant, so this may be a read error. J is TRBJ1-2 and V is TRBV5-6, with TRBD1 matching over 7 bases. In germline, CDR1 is SGHDT, CDR2 YYEEEE. CDR3 size: 12 residues. Losses at the gene ends were 4 bases for V and 4 bases for J; bases not matched to a gene: 1. Here the CDR3 DNA reads TGTGCCAGCAGCACAGGGGTCTATGGCTACACCTTC. As protein: CASSTGVYGYTF.

Notes on this clonotype: A read error is possible here, since a much larger clone lies one base away. The V gene is TRBV28, the J gene TRBJ2-1, with D perhaps TRBD1 (5 bases). The CDR3 is made up of 13 amino acids. The germline gives CDR1 MDHEN, CDR2 SYDVKM. Here the CDR3 DNA reads TGTGCCAGCAGCCTGATCCTGAGTGGGGCGCCCAATTTC. Translation: CASSLILSGAPNF. The variable domain in full, completed from reference TRBV28 and TRBJ2-1, reads DVKVTQSSRYLVKRTGEKVFLECVQDMDHENMFWYRQDPGLGLRLIYFSYDVKMKEKGDIPEGYSVSREKKERFSLILESASTNQTSMYLCASSLILSGAPNFGPGTRLTVL.

This clonotype has a count of ten or more. The chain links TRBV5-1 to TRBJ2-2; no definite D call. Germline CDR1 reads SGHRS; CDR2 reads YFSETQ. V dropped 1 base and J dropped 0 bases, with 10 bases sitting between them. The CDR3 runs to 16 residues. DNA for the CDR3: TGCGCCAGCAGCTTGCTGGCGGCGACGAACACCGGGGAGCTGTTTTTT. Translation gives CASSLLAATNTGELFF.

This clonotype is a singleton in its sample. A much larger clone sits a single nucleotide away, making a read error possible. The rearrangement uses TRBV12-3 or TRBV12-4 and TRBJ2-3; perhaps TRBD2 as D (5 bases). Trimming pared 5 bases from V and 2 bases from J, leaving 17 bases between. The length of the CDR3 is 16 residues. CDR3 loop: CASSLAGLMDTDTQYF. CDR3 DNA sequence: TGTGCCAGCAGTCTGGCCGGACTGATGGACACAGATACGCAGTATTTT.

The sample holds many counts of this clonotype. The chain has TRBV5-1 and TRBJ2-7; TRBD2 matches 9 bases. Germline V gene lookup returns CDR1 SGHRS and CDR2 YFSETQ. The CDR3 spans 15 residues. The J segment lost 6 bases and the V segment lost 0 bases, leaving 7 bases of the junction unmatched. The CDR3 loop is CASSLDPKAGGEQYF. CDR3 in DNA: TGCGCCAGCAGCTTGGACCCGAAAGCGGGGGGCGAGCAGTACTTC.

This clonotype was observed many times. The chain is built from TRBV2 and TRBJ2-6, with D possibly being TRBD2 (6 bases). This CDR3 contains 11 residues. Trimming took 5 bases from V and 10 from J, leaving 6 bases between them. The germline CDR1 and CDR2 sequences are SNHLY and FYNNEI. CDR3 sequence reads: CASSRENVLTF. The CDR3 coding sequence is TGTGCCAGCAGTCGGGAGAACGTCCTGACTTTC. Full variable domain (rest looked up from reference TRBV2 and TRBJ2-6): EPEVTQTPSHQVTQMGQEVILRCVPISNHLYFYWYRQILGQKVEFLVSFYNNEISEKSEIFDDQFSVERPDGSNFTLKIRSTKLEDSAMYFCASSRENVLTFGAGSRLTVL.

This clonotype was detected many times. The chain uses TRBV27 and TRBJ2-6, with D hard to call. The V end lost 1 base, the J end lost 0 bases, and 4 bases lay between the germline ends. CDR1 MNHEY and CDR2 SMNVEV come from the germline V gene (reference sequence). The CDR3 contains 15 residues. The CDR3 reads CASSLWGSGANVLTF. The CDR3 nucleotides are TGTGCCAGCAGTTTATGGGGCTCTGGGGCCAACGTCCTGACTTTC.

This clonotype was recorded a few times. A read error may explain this, as a much larger clone is one base away. J is TRBJ2-1 and V is TRBV4-3, with 9 bases aligning to TRBD2. The CDR3 is made up of 16 amino acids. The germline CDR1 and CDR2 sequences are LGHNA and YSLEER. CDR3: CASSQSAGGFYNGQFF. CDR3 nucleotide sequence: TGCGCCAGCAGCCAATCAGCGGGAGGTTTCTACAATGGGCAGTTCTTC.

This clonotype was seen ten or more times. The chain is built from TRBV2 and TRBJ2-5; a weak D match, TRBD2 (6 bases). V was shortened by 7 bases and J by 5 bases, with 20 bases between the two germline ends. The CDR3 has 15 amino acids. CDR1 is SNHLY, CDR2 FYNNEI, per germline. The CDR3 spells CASTLGRVSGETQYF. CDR3 bases: TGTGCCAGCACCTTGGGACGGGTCAGCGGGGAGACCCAGTACTTC.

This clonotype was recorded once. A read error is likely here: a far larger clone is one base away. This chain joins TRBV7-2 and TRBJ2-1; D is unresolved. Per germline, CDR1 SGHTA and CDR2 FQGNSA. Trimming removed 2 bases at V and 4 bases at J, with 12 bases between. The CDR3 length is 15 residues. CDR3 loop: CASSLYLEIYNEQFF. The CDR3, as DNA: TGTGCCAGCAGCTTATACCTAGAAATATACAATGAGCAGTTCTTC.

This clonotype has ten or more counts. The chain carries TRBV11-3 and TRBJ1-1; 7 nucleotides align to TRBD1. CDR3 length equals 15 residues. Trimming took 5 bases from V and 2 from J; bases not matched to a gene: 8. Germline CDR1 SGHNT, CDR2 YENEEA. Here the CDR3 reads CASSRGTALNTEAFF. CDR3 nucleotide sequence: TGTGCCAGCAGCCGCGGGACAGCCCTAAACACTGAAGCTTTCTTT.

CDR3 loop: CATSDGTTGSNEQFF. CDR3 in DNA: TGTGCCACCAGTGACGGTACTACCGGCTCAAATGAGCAGTTCTTC. The V and J genes are TRBV24-1 and TRBJ2-1; no definite D call. The CDR3 has 15 residues. Germline V lookup: CDR1 KGHDR, CDR2 SFDVKD. Trimming pared 4 bases from V and 7 bases from J, leaving 16 bases between.